Below are 14 T cell receptor beta chains sequenced from a single sample in a study of cytomegalovirus exposure and HLA in healthy donors. The method was immunoSEQ multiplex PCR; TCRdb's version includes in-frame clones alone and lacks a portion of them. The sample includes fewer than 95,000 clones, approximately 88% seen only once; the top ten take roughly an eighth. The source material was PBMCs. The source of these receptors is a woman aged 18-29 years in good health and CMV-seropositive.

This clone appeared once. The V and J genes are TRBV28 and TRBJ2-7, with 8 bases lining up with TRBD2. Losses at the gene ends were 7 bases for V and 7 bases for J; bases not matched to a gene: 12. Germline lookup yields CDR1 MDHEN and CDR2 SYDVKM. There are 14 residues in the CDR3. The CDR3 loop is CASTLTSGGYEQYF. CDR3 bases: TGTGCCAGCACCTTAACCAGCGGGGGTTATGAGCAGTACTTC. The variable domain in full, with the rest retrieved from reference TRBV28 and TRBJ2-7, is DVKVTQSSRYLVKRTGEKVFLECVQDMDHENMFWYRQDPGLGLRLIYFSYDVKMKEKGDIPEGYSVSREKKERFSLILESASTNQTSMYLCASTLTSGGYEQYFGPGTRLTVT.

V gene TRBV27 combines with J gene TRBJ1-6, with D possibly matching TRBD1 (6 bases). Germline-derived CDR1 and CDR2 are MNHEY and SMNVEV (reference sequence). CDR3 length equals 13 residues. V lost 3 bases, J lost 7 bases, and 7 bases lay in between. The CDR3 DNA reads as TGTGCCAGCAGTTTCCAGGGGAATTCACCCCTCCACTTT. It is translated as CASSFQGNSPLHF.

The table lists this clone with a count of one. The chain uses TRBV30 and TRBJ1-5; maybe TRBD1 (5 bases). The germline gives CDR1 GTSNPN, CDR2 SVGIG (reference sequence). V lost 2 bases to trimming and J lost 6 bases, with 14 bases between them. The CDR3 has 14 residues. The CDR3 here is CAWSQEGRGQPQHF. In DNA form, the CDR3 reads TGTGCCTGGAGTCAGGAGGGGAGGGGTCAGCCCCAGCATTTT.

In DNA form, the CDR3 reads TGCGCCAGCAGCCAAGACTGGGCTAGCGGGGGCGAGACCCAGTACTTC. Amino acids: CASSQDWASGGETQYF. V is TRBV4-3 and J is TRBJ2-5; 10 bases agree with TRBD2. CDR1 and CDR2 from the germline V gene are LGHNA and YSLEER. The CDR3 has 16 amino acids. V lost 0 bases to trimming and J lost 5 bases; unmatched junction nucleotides: 6.

This chain joins TRBV2 and TRBJ2-7; no reliable D call. Germline CDR1 and CDR2: SNHLY and FYNNEI. Trimming pared 4 bases from V and 0 bases from J, leaving 10 bases between. This CDR3 is 14 amino acids long. CDR3 loop: CASSANTDSYEQYF. The CDR3 nucleotides are TGTGCCAGCAGTGCTAATACCGACTCCTACGAGCAGTACTTC.

There are a few counts of this clone. The chain joins TRBV29-1 to TRBJ1-2; no firm D call. There are 12 residues in the CDR3. Germline CDR1 is SQVTM and CDR2 is ANQGSEA. V was trimmed by 4 bases and J by 2 bases, leaving 8 bases between them. CDR3 nucleotides: TGCAGCGTTGGTGATGGCAACTATGGCTACACCTTC. Its protein product is CSVGDGNYGYTF.

The J gene is TRBJ1-2, the V gene TRBV9; D is ambiguous. The germline CDR1 and CDR2 sequences are SGDLS and YYNGEE. V lost 0 bases and J lost 4, with 10 bases in between. The CDR3 extends over 14 amino acids. Written as DNA, the CDR3 is TGTGCCAGCAGCGTAGAGGCTGGGAGCTATGGCTACACCTTC. Translating gives CASSVEAGSYGYTF.

This clone was seen a handful of times. Other DNA sequences within the sample encode an identical CDR3. The rearrangement joins TRBV28 to TRBJ1-2, with a possible D match to TRBD1 (5 bases). V was clipped by 2 bases and J by 4 bases, with 8 bases between them. The CDR3 loop spans 13 amino acids. Germline V gives CDR1 MDHEN, CDR2 SYDVKM. CDR3 protein: CASSLRGSYGYTF. CDR3 DNA sequence: TGTGCCAGCAGTTTAAGGGGAAGCTATGGCTACACCTTC.

The CDR3 nucleotides are TGTGCCAGCAGTTATAGCGGGGGCTCCTATAATTCACCCCTCCACTTT. This encodes CASSYSGGSYNSPLHF. The chain links TRBV6-5 to TRBJ1-6; tentative D call: TRBD1 (5 bases). CDR1 and CDR2 (germline): MNHEY, SVGAGI. V lost 3 bases, J lost 0 bases, and 9 bases lay in between. CDR3 size: 16 residues.

The chain has TRBV28 and TRBJ2-5; 10 bases line up with TRBD2. CDR1 is MDHEN and CDR2 is SYDVKM in the germline V gene. V gave up 4 bases and J gave up 0 bases; unmatched junction bases: 11. CDR3 length equals 18 residues. This CDR3 is CASSSRTSGYRNQETQYF. DNA for the CDR3: TGTGCCAGCAGTTCCCGGACTAGCGGTTACCGGAACCAAGAGACCCAGTACTTC.

The chain is built from TRBV14 and TRBJ2-3; 14 bases are a match to TRBD2. V was pared by 4 bases and J by 8 bases, with 8 bases of the junction left unmatched. This CDR3 has 16 residues. The germline V gene encodes CDR1 SGHDN and CDR2 FVKESK. The CDR3 sequence: CASSPEEGLAGVTQYF. CDR3 DNA: TGTGCCAGCAGCCCCGAAGAGGGACTAGCGGGGGTTACGCAGTATTTT.

V is TRBV10-3 and J is TRBJ2-7; no clear D gene. This CDR3 spans 11 amino acids. The V gene's germline CDR1 is ENHRY and CDR2 SYGVKD. The V and J ends lost 8 bases and 2 bases respectively, with 7 bases between them. CDR3: CAIGTAYEQYF. The CDR3 DNA sequence: TGTGCCATCGGCACAGCCTACGAGCAGTACTTC.

V gene TRBV5-1 combines with J gene TRBJ2-3; 10 bases are shared with TRBD2. Germline V CDR1 and CDR2: SGHRS, YFSETQ. V gave up 3 bases and J gave up 4 bases; unmatched junction bases: 8. The CDR3 is 16 residues long. The CDR3 reads CASSWAPSGGSDTQYF. The CDR3 region has the DNA TGCGCCAGCAGCTGGGCACCTAGCGGGGGATCAGATACGCAGTATTTT. Together with reference TRBV5-1 and TRBJ2-3, the CDR3 gives the full variable domain: KAGVTQTPRYLIKTRGQQVTLSCSPISGHRSVSWYQQTPGQGLQFLFEYFSETQRNKGNFPGRFSGRQFSNSRSEMNVSTLELGDSALYLCASSWAPSGGSDTQYFGPGTRLTVL.

A single count supports this clone. This chain connects TRBV12-5 to TRBJ2-2; perhaps TRBD1 as D (5 bases). With 6 bases removed from V and 2 bases from J, the gap between germline ends came to 10 bases. The CDR3 runs 14 residues. The germline CDR1 and CDR2 sequences are LGHNT and FRNRAP. The CDR3 sequence is CASGPDSNTGELFF. CDR3 nucleotide sequence: TGTGCTAGTGGCCCCGACAGTAACACCGGGGAGCTGTTTTTT. The whole variable domain, remainder taken from reference TRBV12-5 and TRBJ2-2, is DARVTQTPRHKVTEMGQEVTMRCQPILGHNTVFWYRQTMMQGLELLAYFRNRAPLDDSGMPKDRFSAEMPDATLATLKIQPSEPRDSAVYFCASGPDSNTGELFFGEGSRLTVL.